The T cell receptor (beta chain) described here comes from a study of T cells in Graves' hyperthyroidism and ophthalmopathy. The wider study: The blood sample was taken at first diagnosis, before treatment began.

Germline assignment: CDR1 SGHTA and CDR2 FQGTGA. The CDR3 length is 14 residues. Deletions cut 1 base from V and 8 bases from J, with 11 bases between. This clonotype was counted a few times. The antigen remains undetermined. Pregnant or lactating patients were excluded, as were those with uncontrolled infection or other autoimmune disease. From RNA transcripts, TCR beta CDR3 regions were amplified. The HTBI set primed first-round TCR CDR3 RT-PCR. TCRdb processed the multiplex PCR reads anew with MiXCR; each CDR3 protein has one entry. This table has 500,000 to 650,000 distinct CDR3 sequences, 17% appearing once. Whole-study results and caveats: Blood shared most expanded thyroid clonotypes above 0.001. A model of 13 V-J features distinguished ophthalmopathy from stable hyperthyroidism.

The gene calls are TRBV7-3 and TRBJ1-4; the D gene is possibly TRBD1 (6 bases). This TCR was recovered from a woman aged 18-29 years with Graves' ophthalmopathy. The sequenced material came from blood. Here the CDR3 reads CASSLNRESEKLFF. Written as DNA, the CDR3 is TGTGCCAGCAGCTTAAACAGGGAGTCAGAAAAACTGTTTTTT.